The 22 T cell receptor beta chains presented below share a single source sample, sequenced in a study of CD8 T cells in ankylosing spondylitis. TCRdb recomputed calls from the 5' RACE reads with MiXCR, one row per CDR3 protein. The profile covers 250,000 to 300,000 distinct CDR3 sequences, with around 20% appearing a single time and under 8.5% taken by the ten largest. The sample was blood, either unsorted or a sorted T cell fraction (not recorded which). Receptors were obtained from a male donor with ankylosing spondylitis or in good health (not recorded which).

This clonotype was seen a handful of times. The chain carries TRBV20-1 and TRBJ2-1; TRBD1 aligns across 7 bases. V lost 5 bases, J lost 5 bases, and 9 bases stayed unmatched. The germline gives CDR1 DFQATT, CDR2 SNEGSKA (reference sequence). This CDR3 region has 14 residues. As DNA, the CDR3 is TGCAGTGCTCCGCGATGGGACAGCGACAATGAGCAGTTCTTC. Translating it yields CSAPRWDSDNEQFF.

The rearrangement links TRBV24-1 to TRBJ2-7, with D perhaps TRBD1 (5 bases). The CDR3 loop spans 14 amino acids. The V gene lost 6 bases and the J gene lost 6 bases, with 17 bases spanning the gap. The V gene's germline CDR1 is KGHDR and CDR2 SFDVKD. The DNA of the CDR3 is TGTGCCACCAGTTCGGCGTTAGGCAGGGTCGAGCAGTACGTC. Protein: CATSSALGRVEQYV.

This rearrangement joins TRBV24-1 to TRBJ2-5; unclear D gene. Trimming cost V 2 bases and J 5 bases, with 17 bases left between them. Germline CDR1 is KGHDR and CDR2 is SFDVKD. CDR3 size: 16 residues. The CDR3 protein is CATSDSWARSSETQYF. In DNA, the CDR3 is TGTGCCACCAGTGATTCATGGGCCAGGTCATCGGAGACCCAGTACTTC.

The chain couples TRBV5-5 to TRBJ2-6; D is uncertain. The V gene's germline CDR1 is SGHKS and CDR2 YYEKEE (reference sequence). The CDR3 loop spans 14 amino acids. V gave up 4 bases and J gave up 0 bases, with 5 bases separating them. CDR3 coding DNA: TGTGCCAGCAGCATAAGCTCTGGGGCCAACGTCCTGACTTTC. It yields the protein CASSISSGANVLTF.

The genes are TRBV20-1 and TRBJ1-5, with D uncertain. V lost 5 bases, J lost 0 bases, and 14 bases lay in between. In germline, CDR1 is DFQATT, CDR2 SNEGSKA (reference sequence). This CDR3 comprises 15 residues. In DNA form, the CDR3 reads TGCAGTGCTCAAAAGGCCACTTATAGCAATCAGCCCCAGCATTTT. Translated, it gives CSAQKATYSNQPQHF.

In DNA form, the CDR3 reads TGTGCCAGCAGTACTCCCCAGGGGATATACAATGAGCAGTTCTTC. It codes for CASSTPQGIYNEQFF. The rearrangement uses TRBV28 and TRBJ2-1, with D possibly matching TRBD1 (6 bases). The CDR3 loop spans 15 amino acids. The germline V gene encodes CDR1 MDHEN and CDR2 SYDVKM. V lost 5 bases and J 4 bases, leaving 15 bases between the germline ends. The full variable domain, in which reference TRBV28 and TRBJ2-1 provide the parts outside the CDR3, is DVKVTQSSRYLVKRTGEKVFLECVQDMDHENMFWYRQDPGLGLRLIYFSYDVKMKEKGDIPEGYSVSREKKERFSLILESASTNQTSMYLCASSTPQGIYNEQFFGPGTRLTVL.

This clonotype was recorded a few times. The chain is built from TRBV12-3 or TRBV12-4 and TRBJ1-1; possible D gene TRBD1, 5 bases. The ends were cut back, 7 bases at V and 6 bases at J, with 12 bases in the middle. The CDR3 contains 12 residues. DNA for the CDR3: TGTGCCAGCACCCAGGGTTGGGCTGAAGCTTTCTTT. Residues: CASTQGWAEAFF.

The V and J genes are TRBV2 and TRBJ2-3, with D tentatively TRBD1 (6 bases). V shed 6 bases and J shed 1 base, with 14 bases lying between them. In germline, CDR1 is SNHLY, CDR2 FYNNEI. The CDR3 consists of 15 residues. The DNA for the CDR3 is TGTGCCAGCAGACTCCCCCCAGGGGGCACAGATACGCAGTATTTT. It yields the protein CASRLPPGGTDTQYF.

This chain connects TRBV12-3 or TRBV12-4 to TRBJ1-2, with D possibly matching TRBD1 (6 bases). V gave up 7 bases and J gave up 8 bases, with 17 bases separating them. The CDR3 totals 13 residues. CDR3 sequence: CASTLGHFDGYTF. CDR3 coding DNA: TGTGCCAGCACCCTGGGACATTTCGACGGCTACACCTTC.

This clonotype appeared a few times. The V and J genes are TRBV12-3 or TRBV12-4 and TRBJ2-2, with 9 bases aligning to TRBD1. The CDR3 runs 16 residues. Trimming cost V 7 bases and J 7 bases; bases outside gene matches: 13. The CDR3 bases are TGTGCCAGCAATCCTTCCGGGACAGGGTTGCTCGGGGAGCTGTTTTTT. Translated, it gives CASNPSGTGLLGELFF.

This clonotype was detected a few times. This chain links TRBV12-3 or TRBV12-4 with TRBJ1-4; D is perhaps TRBD1 (6 bases). The V gene lost 7 bases and the J gene lost 4 bases, with 13 bases spanning the gap. This CDR3 spans 14 amino acids. The CDR3 sequence is CASTIQGGNEKLFF. In DNA form, the CDR3 reads TGTGCCAGCACCATACAGGGAGGTAATGAAAAACTGTTTTTT.

This chain links TRBV2 with TRBJ2-7, with TRBD1 matching 8 bases. Germline CDR1 reads SNHLY; CDR2 reads FYNNEI. Unmatched junction bases numbered 8, after V lost 6 bases and J lost 4 bases. The CDR3 is made up of 14 amino acids. CDR3 amino acids: CASSLTRGRYEQYV. In DNA form, the CDR3 reads TGTGCCAGCAGCCTCACCAGGGGGCGGTACGAGCAGTACGTC.

This clonotype showed up just a few times. This rearrangement joins TRBV6-5 to TRBJ2-2; possible D gene TRBD2, 5 bases. This CDR3 has 15 residues. Trimming shortened V by 4 bases and J by 1 base, and 10 bases separated the two germline ends. From germline, CDR1 is MNHEY and CDR2 SVGAGI. The CDR3 coding sequence is TGTGCCAGCAGTTGGACTTCCCAGAACACCGGGGAGCTGTTTTTT. Residues: CASSWTSQNTGELFF.

The sample holds a few counts of this clonotype. The chain employs TRBV4-2 and TRBJ2-5, with TRBD2 identical over 11 bases. This CDR3 is built from 16 residues. Unmatched junction bases numbered 6, after V lost 4 bases and J lost 2 bases. CDR1 is LGHNA and CDR2 is YNFKEQ in the germline V gene. The CDR3 reads CASSRLAGGLQETQYF. CDR3 bases: TGTGCCAGCAGCCGGCTAGCGGGGGGCCTTCAAGAGACCCAGTACTTC.

The V and J genes are TRBV29-1 and TRBJ1-1, with TRBD1 matching 9 bases. There are 14 residues in the CDR3. Trimming at V came to 4 bases and at J to 0 bases, leaving 3 bases not matched to a gene. The germline gives CDR1 SQVTM, CDR2 ANQGSEA. This chain's CDR3 is CSVGTGALNTEAFF. Written as DNA, the CDR3 is TGCAGCGTTGGGACAGGGGCTTTGAACACTGAAGCTTTCTTT.

The CDR3 DNA reads TGTGCCAGCTCAGTTTTTTACGGTAACACTGAAGCTTTCTTT. Its translation: CASSVFYGNTEAFF. This rearrangement joins TRBV12-3 or TRBV12-4 to TRBJ1-1; D is ambiguous. V lost 8 bases and J 2 bases, leaving 15 bases between the germline ends. CDR3 length equals 14 residues.

This clonotype was seen more than once but under ten times. The V call is TRBV20-1, the J call TRBJ2-5; 11 bases agree with TRBD2. In germline, CDR1 is DFQATT, CDR2 SNEGSKA (reference sequence). After removal of 3 bases from V and 2 bases from J, the junction contained 5 bases not matched to a gene. The CDR3 is 15 amino acids. The CDR3 region is CSASPGLADQETQYF. CDR3 nucleotide sequence: TGCAGTGCTAGCCCGGGACTAGCGGATCAAGAGACCCAGTACTTC.

The V call is TRBV29-1, the J call TRBJ2-5; D may match TRBD1 or TRBD2 (5 bases each). The V and J ends lost 3 bases and 4 bases respectively, with 12 bases between them. This CDR3 region has 13 residues. Germline V CDR1 and CDR2: SQVTM, ANQGSEA. The CDR3 here is CSVEGPRRETQYF. In nucleotides, the CDR3 is TGCAGCGTTGAGGGACCTCGTAGAGAGACCCAGTACTTC.

The rearrangement links TRBV20-1 to TRBJ1-2; TRBD1 agrees at 10 bases. The CDR3 covers 14 residues. With 3 bases clipped from V and 2 bases from J, the junction kept 3 bases outside the gene matches. Germline V CDR1 and CDR2: DFQATT, SNEGSKA (reference sequence). CDR3 protein: CSARDRGENYGYTF. Here the CDR3 DNA reads TGCAGTGCTAGGGACAGGGGGGAGAACTATGGCTACACCTTC.

This clonotype was found a few times. This chain uses TRBV27 with TRBJ1-2; 8 nucleotides align to TRBD1. Germline V gives CDR1 MNHEY, CDR2 SMNVEV (reference sequence). The CDR3 extends over 12 amino acids. Germline trimming cut 5 bases from V and 8 bases from J; bases unmatched to any gene: 4. The CDR3 nucleotides are TGTGCCAGCAGTACAGGGGGATTAGGCTACACCTTC. Translation gives CASSTGGLGYTF.

At least ten counts were recorded for this clonotype. The V gene is TRBV6-1, the J gene TRBJ2-5; 7 nucleotides line up with TRBD2. This CDR3 is built from 15 residues. V dropped 8 bases and J dropped 0; count of bases not matched to a gene: 9. The germline V gene has CDR1 MNHNS and CDR2 SASEGT. This CDR3 is CASRRGESYQETQYF. The CDR3, as DNA: TGTGCCAGCCGTCGGGGGGAGTCGTACCAAGAGACCCAGTACTTC.

This clonotype has just a few counts. The V and J genes are TRBV7-9 and TRBJ2-5; no reliable D call. V was pared by 1 base and J by 5 bases, with 8 bases between. The CDR3 has 13 residues. Looked up from germline, CDR1 is SEHNR and CDR2 is FQNEAQ (reference sequence). The DNA of the CDR3 is TGTGCCAGCAGCTTAGGGCAGCCCGAGACCCAGTACTTC. It yields the protein CASSLGQPETQYF.